Listed here are 2 T cell receptor beta chains from one sample, sequenced in a study of blood T cell repertoires in COVID-19. Generated by immunoSEQ multiplex PCR, the TCRdb table keeps only in-frame clones and is missing some. The table has just over 150,000 clones, 80% seen once. The specimen sequenced was peripheral blood. Receptors originate from a man aged 55 to 70 with acute or convalescent COVID-19.

V and J are TRBV19 and TRBJ1-3; 9 bases fit TRBD1. The V segment lost 8 bases and the J segment 0 bases; nucleotides outside the gene matches: 14. This CDR3 has 18 amino acids. Looked up from germline, CDR1 is LNHDA and CDR2 is SQIVND (reference sequence). The CDR3 coding sequence is TGTGCCAGTGGGGGACAGGGCCTACCACCCCACTCTGGAAACACCATATATTTT. Protein sequence: CASGGQGLPPHSGNTIYF.

V and J are TRBV11-2 and TRBJ2-5; TRBD2 might be the D (6 bases). Trimming shortened V by 3 bases and J by 6 bases, and 17 bases separated the two germline ends. Per germline, CDR1 SGHAT and CDR2 FQNNGV. CDR3 length equals 15 residues. In nucleotides, the CDR3 is TGTGCCAGCAGCTTGGGGACTTCTGAGTTGCAGACCCAGTACTTC. This codes for CASSLGTSELQTQYF.